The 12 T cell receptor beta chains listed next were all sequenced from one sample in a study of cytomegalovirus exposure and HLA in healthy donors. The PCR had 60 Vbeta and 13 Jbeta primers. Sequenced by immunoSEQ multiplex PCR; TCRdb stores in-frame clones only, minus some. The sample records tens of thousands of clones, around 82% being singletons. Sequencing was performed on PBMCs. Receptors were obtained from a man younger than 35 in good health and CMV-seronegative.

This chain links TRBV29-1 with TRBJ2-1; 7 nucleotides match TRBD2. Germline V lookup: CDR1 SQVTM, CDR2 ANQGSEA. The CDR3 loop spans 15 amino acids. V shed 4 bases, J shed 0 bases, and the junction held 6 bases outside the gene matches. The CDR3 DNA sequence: TGCAGCGTTGGTGGTCTAGCGGCCTCCTACAATGAGCAGTTCTTC. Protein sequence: CSVGGLAASYNEQFF.

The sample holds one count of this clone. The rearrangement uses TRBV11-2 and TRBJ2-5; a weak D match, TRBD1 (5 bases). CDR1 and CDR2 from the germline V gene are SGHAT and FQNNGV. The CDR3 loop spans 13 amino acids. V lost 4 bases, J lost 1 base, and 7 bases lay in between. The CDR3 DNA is TGTGCCAGCAGCTCTGACAGCCAAGAGACCCAGTACTTC. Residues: CASSSDSQETQYF.

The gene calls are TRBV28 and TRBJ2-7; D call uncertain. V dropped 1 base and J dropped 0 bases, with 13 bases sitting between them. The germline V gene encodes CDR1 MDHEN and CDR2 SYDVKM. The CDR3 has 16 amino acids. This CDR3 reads CASSLLIRVSSYEQYF. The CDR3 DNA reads TGTGCCAGCAGTTTATTAATTCGGGTAAGCTCCTACGAGCAGTACTTC.

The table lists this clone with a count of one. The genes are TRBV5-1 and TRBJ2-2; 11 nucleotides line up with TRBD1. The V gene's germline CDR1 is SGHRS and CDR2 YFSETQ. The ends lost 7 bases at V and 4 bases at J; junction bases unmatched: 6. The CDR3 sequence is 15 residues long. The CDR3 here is CASLGTGGSTGELFF. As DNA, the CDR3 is TGCGCCAGCCTCGGGACAGGGGGTAGCACCGGGGAGCTGTTTTTT. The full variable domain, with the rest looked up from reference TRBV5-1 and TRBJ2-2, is KAGVTQTPRYLIKTRGQQVTLSCSPISGHRSVSWYQQTPGQGLQFLFEYFSETQRNKGNFPGRFSGRQFSNSRSEMNVSTLELGDSALYLCASLGTGGSTGELFFGEGSRLTVL.

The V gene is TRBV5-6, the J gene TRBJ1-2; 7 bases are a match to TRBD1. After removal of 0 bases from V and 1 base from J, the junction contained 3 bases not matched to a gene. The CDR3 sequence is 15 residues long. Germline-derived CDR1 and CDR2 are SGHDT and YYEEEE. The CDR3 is CASSLATGLNYGYTF. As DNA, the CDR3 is TGTGCCAGCAGCTTGGCGACAGGGCTTAACTATGGCTACACCTTC.

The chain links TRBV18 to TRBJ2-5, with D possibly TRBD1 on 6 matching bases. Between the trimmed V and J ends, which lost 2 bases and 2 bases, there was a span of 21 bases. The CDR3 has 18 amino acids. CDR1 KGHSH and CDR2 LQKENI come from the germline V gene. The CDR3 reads CASSPTGTMIRGQETQYF. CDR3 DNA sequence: TGTGCCAGCTCACCAACCGGGACAATGATACGAGGTCAAGAGACCCAGTACTTC.

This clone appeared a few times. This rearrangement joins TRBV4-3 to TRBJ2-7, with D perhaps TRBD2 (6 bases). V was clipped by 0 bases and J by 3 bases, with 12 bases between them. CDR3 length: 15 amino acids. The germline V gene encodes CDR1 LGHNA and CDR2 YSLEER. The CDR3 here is CASSQEGSAGYEQYF. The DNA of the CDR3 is TGCGCCAGCAGCCAAGAAGGATCAGCGGGCTACGAGCAGTACTTC.

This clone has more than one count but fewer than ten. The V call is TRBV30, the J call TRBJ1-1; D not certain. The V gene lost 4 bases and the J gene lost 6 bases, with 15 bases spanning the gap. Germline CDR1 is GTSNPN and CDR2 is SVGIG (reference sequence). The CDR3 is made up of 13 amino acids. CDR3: CAWIFQVSSEAFF. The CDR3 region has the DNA TGTGCCTGGATCTTTCAGGTATCCTCTGAAGCTTTCTTT. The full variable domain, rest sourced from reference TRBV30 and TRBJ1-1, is SQTIHQWPATLVQPVGSPLSLECTVEGTSNPNLYWYRQAAGRGLQLLFYSVGIGQISSEVPQNLSASRPQDRQFILSSKKLLLSDSGFYLCAWIFQVSSEAFFGQGTRLTVV.

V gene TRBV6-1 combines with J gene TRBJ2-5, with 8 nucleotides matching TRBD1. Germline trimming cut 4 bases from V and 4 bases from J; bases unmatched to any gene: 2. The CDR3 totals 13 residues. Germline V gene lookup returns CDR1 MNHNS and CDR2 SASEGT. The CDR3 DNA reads TGTGCCAGCAGTGGAGACAGGGGAGAGACCCAGTACTTC. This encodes CASSGDRGETQYF.

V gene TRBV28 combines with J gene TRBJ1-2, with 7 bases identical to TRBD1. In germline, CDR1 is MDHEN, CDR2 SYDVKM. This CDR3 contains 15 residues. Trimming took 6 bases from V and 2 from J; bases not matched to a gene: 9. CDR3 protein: CASSKGQPSNYGYTF. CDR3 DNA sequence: TGTGCCAGCAGCAAGGGACAGCCTTCAAACTATGGCTACACCTTC.

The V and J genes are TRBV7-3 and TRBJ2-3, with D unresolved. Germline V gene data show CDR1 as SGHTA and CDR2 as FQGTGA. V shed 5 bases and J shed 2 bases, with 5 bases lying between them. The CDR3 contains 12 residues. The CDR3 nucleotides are TGTGCCAGCAGCCCCAACACAGATACGCAGTATTTT. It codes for CASSPNTDTQYF.

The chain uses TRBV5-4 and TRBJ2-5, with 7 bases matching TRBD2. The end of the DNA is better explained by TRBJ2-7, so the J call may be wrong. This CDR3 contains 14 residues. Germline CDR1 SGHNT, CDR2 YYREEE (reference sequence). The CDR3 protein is CASSEGLTRGEQYF. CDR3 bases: TGTGCCAGCAGCGAGGGACTAACTCGAGGCGAGCAGTACTTC.